This T cell receptor (beta chain) was observed in a study of tumor and adjacent non-tumor tissue in lung cancer. The overall study: Samples averaged around 4 million productive TCRbeta reads each. Study-level findings and limits: Significantly higher TCR diversity was found in tumor than normal lung. Top 100 clones took a larger repertoire share in normal lung.

No cell sorting was done before RNA was extracted from the tissue. Worth noting for this clonotype: Its specificity is unknown. An end of the junction differs from the germline gene, which may be a read error.

A modified ARM-PCR protocol with three rounds of nested PCR amplified TCRbeta. One entry per CDR3 protein results from TCRdb running MiXCR on the multiplex PCR reads. The sample shows some 100,000 distinct CDR3 sequences, approximately 82% of them seen only once. The CDR3 spans 13 residues. In germline, CDR1 is MNHEY, CDR2 SVGAGI. The rearrangement uses TRBV6-5 and TRBJ1-1; no definite D call. Sequenced: lung tumor tissue. The receptor's source is an older woman with non-small cell lung cancer. The CDR3 nucleotides read TGTGCCTGCAGTTACCCCGACGCCTCTGAAGCTTTCTTT. This sequence encodes CACSYPDASEAFF.